The entry that follows covers one T cell receptor beta chain sequence. Its specificity is not known. The treatment here: oral pan-JAK inhibitor, 5-10 mg twice daily. The source of the sample is a study of CD8+ T cells in alopecia areata. Study-level findings and limits: Researchers reported that TCR sharing among patients proved less clear than in mice, possibly HLA-linked.

RNA, once extracted, was reverse transcribed into cDNA for use as the sequencing template. The protocol was immunoSEQ multiplex PCR, while the TCRdb copy is restricted to in-frame clones and leaves out a portion. The sample yields nearly 200,000 clones, 55% to 75% seen once. Germline CDR1 SQVTM, CDR2 ANQGSEA. V dropped 2 bases and J dropped 0; count of bases not matched to a gene: 11. CDR3 length: 18 residues. Sequencing used CD4+ T cells sorted from blood, obtained at week 24, from a patient treated with tofacitinib. The chain combines TRBV29-1 with TRBJ2-3, with 10 bases matching TRBD2. This receptor was obtained from a human donor with alopecia areata. This CDR3 is CSVELAGALRGSTDTQYF. The CDR3 region has the DNA TGCAGCGTTGAACTAGCGGGGGCCCTTCGGGGGAGCACAGATACGCAGTATTTT.